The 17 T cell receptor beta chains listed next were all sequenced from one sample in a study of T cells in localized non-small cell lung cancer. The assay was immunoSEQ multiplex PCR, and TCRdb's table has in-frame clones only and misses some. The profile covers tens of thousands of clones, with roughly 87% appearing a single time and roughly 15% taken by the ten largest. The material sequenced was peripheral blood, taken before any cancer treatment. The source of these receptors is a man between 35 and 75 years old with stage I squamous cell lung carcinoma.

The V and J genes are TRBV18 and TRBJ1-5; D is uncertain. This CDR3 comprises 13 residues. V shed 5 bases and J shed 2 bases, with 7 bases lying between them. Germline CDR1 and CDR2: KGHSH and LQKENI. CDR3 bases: TGTGCCAGCTCAACGGCAGGCAATCAGCCCCAGCATTTT. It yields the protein CASSTAGNQPQHF.

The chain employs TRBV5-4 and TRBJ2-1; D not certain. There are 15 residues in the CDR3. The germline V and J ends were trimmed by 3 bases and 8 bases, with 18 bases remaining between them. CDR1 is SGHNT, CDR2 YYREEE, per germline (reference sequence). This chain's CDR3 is CASSSLMTGWHEQFF. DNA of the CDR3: TGTGCCAGCAGCTCGTTAATGACTGGTTGGCATGAGCAGTTCTTC.

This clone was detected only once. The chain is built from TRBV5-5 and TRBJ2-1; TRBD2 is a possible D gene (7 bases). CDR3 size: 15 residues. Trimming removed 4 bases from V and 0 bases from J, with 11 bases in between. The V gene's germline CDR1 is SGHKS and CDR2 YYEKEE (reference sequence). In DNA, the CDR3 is TGTGCCAGCAGCGGGGGCGGGAGCTCCTACAATGAGCAGTTCTTC. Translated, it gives CASSGGGSSYNEQFF.

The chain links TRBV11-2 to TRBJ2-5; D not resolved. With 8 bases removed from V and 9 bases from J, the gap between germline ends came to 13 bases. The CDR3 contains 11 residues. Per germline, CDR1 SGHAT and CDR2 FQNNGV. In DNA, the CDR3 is TGTGCCAGCGCATCCCGTTCGGCCCAGTACTTC. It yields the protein CASASRSAQYF.

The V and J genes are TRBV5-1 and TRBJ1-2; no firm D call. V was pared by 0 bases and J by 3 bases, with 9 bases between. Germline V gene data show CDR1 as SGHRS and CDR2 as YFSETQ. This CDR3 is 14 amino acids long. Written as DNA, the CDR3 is TGCGCCAGCAGCTTGGAATCCAGTTACTATGGCTACACCTTC. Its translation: CASSLESSYYGYTF.

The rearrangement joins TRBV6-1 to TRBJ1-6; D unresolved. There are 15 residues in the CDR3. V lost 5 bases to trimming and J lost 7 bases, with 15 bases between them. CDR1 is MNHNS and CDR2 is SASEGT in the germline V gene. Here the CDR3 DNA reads TGTGCCAGCAGTTGGACGGAGGATCCGAATTCACCCCTCCACTTT. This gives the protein CASSWTEDPNSPLHF.

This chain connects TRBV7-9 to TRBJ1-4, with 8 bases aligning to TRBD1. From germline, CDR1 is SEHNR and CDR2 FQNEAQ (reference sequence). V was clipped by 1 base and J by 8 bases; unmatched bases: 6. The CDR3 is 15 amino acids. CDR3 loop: CASSLGQTGEEKLFF. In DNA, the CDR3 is TGTGCCAGCAGCTTAGGTCAGACAGGGGAAGAAAAACTGTTTTTT. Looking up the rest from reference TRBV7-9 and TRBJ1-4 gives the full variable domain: DTGVSQNPRHKITKRGQNVTFRCDPISEHNRLYWYRQTLGQGPEFLTYFQNEAQLEKSRLLSDRFSAERPKGSFSTLEIQRTEQGDSAMYLCASSLGQTGEEKLFFGSGTQLSVL.

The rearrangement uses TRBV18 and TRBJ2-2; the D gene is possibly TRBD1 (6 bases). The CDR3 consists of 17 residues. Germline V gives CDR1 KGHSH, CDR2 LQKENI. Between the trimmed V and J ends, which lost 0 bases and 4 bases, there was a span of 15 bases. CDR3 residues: CASSPPQGPGSTGELFF. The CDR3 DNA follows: TGTGCCAGCTCACCACCTCAGGGGCCAGGGAGCACCGGGGAGCTGTTTTTT.

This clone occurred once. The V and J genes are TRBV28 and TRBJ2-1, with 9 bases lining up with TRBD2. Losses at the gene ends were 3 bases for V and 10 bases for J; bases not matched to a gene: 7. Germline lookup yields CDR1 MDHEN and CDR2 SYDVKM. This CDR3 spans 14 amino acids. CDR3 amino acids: CASSFILAGFEQFF. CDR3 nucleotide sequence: TGTGCCAGCAGTTTTATTCTAGCGGGATTCGAGCAGTTCTTC.

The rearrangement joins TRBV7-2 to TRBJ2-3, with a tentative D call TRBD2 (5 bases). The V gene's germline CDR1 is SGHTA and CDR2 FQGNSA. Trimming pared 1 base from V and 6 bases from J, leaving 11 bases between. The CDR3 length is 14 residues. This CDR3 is CASSLGGRGDTQYF. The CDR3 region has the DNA TGTGCCAGCAGCTTAGGGGGTAGAGGGGATACGCAGTATTTT.

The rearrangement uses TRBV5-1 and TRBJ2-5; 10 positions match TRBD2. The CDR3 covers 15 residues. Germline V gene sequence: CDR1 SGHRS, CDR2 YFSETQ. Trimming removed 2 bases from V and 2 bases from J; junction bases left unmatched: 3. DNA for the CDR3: TGCGCCAGCAGCTTCGCTAGCGGGGGTCAAGAGACCCAGTACTTC. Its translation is CASSFASGGQETQYF.

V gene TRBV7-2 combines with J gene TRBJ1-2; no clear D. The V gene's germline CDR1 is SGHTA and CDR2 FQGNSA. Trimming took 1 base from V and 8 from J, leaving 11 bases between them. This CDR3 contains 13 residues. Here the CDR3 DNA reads TGTGCCAGCAGCTTAGAACAGCCCAGGGGCTACACCTTC. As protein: CASSLEQPRGYTF. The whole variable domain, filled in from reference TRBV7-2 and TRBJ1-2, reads GAGVSQSPSNKVTEKGKDVELRCDPISGHTALYWYRQSLGQGLEFLIYFQGNSAPDKSGLPSDRFSAERTGGSVSTLTIQRTQQEDSAVYLCASSLEQPRGYTFGSGTRLTVV.

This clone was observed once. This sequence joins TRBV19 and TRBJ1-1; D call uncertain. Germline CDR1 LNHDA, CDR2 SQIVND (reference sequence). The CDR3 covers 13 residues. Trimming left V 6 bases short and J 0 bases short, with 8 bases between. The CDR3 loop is CASRNPLNTEAFF. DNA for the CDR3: TGTGCCAGTAGGAACCCGCTGAACACTGAAGCTTTCTTT.

The CDR3 DNA is TGTGCCAGCTCACCGGGACGGCTGCCCTACGAGCAGTACTTC. Its translation: CASSPGRLPYEQYF. The chain joins TRBV18 to TRBJ2-7; D might be TRBD1 or TRBD2, each matching 5 bases. V lost 3 bases to trimming and J lost 2 bases, with 11 bases between them. This CDR3 comprises 14 residues. The germline V gene encodes CDR1 KGHSH and CDR2 LQKENI. Drawing the rest from reference TRBV18 and TRBJ2-7, the complete variable domain is NAGVMQNPRHLVRRRGQEARLRCSPMKGHSHVYWYRQLPEEGLKFMVYLQKENIIDESGMPKERFSAEFPKEGPSILRIQQVVRGDSAAYFCASSPGRLPYEQYFGPGTRLTVT.

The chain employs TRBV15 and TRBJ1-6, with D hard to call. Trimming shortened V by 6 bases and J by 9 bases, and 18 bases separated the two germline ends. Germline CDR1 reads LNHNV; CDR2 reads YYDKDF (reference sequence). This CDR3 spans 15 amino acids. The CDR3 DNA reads TGTGCCACCAGTGTGTCAGGCGCCCGGGGTTCACCCCTCCACTTT. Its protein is CATSVSGARGSPLHF.

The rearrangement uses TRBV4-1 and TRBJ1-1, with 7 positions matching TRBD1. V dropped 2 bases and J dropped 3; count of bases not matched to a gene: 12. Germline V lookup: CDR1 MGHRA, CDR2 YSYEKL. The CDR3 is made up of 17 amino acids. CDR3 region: CASSQLPGGVAYTEAFF. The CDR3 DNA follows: TGCGCCAGCAGCCAACTCCCAGGGGGGGTCGCGTACACTGAAGCTTTCTTT.

The DNA of the CDR3 is TGCGCCAGCAGGGGCCACGGGGGGGCCAATGAGCAGTTCTTC. It encodes CASRGHGGANEQFF. The rearrangement links TRBV5-1 to TRBJ2-1; 8 bases line up with TRBD2. The J segment lost 6 bases and the V segment lost 5 bases, leaving 7 bases of the junction unmatched. Germline V gene data show CDR1 as SGHRS and CDR2 as YFSETQ. The length of the CDR3 is 14 residues. The full variable domain, with the rest looked up from reference TRBV5-1 and TRBJ2-1, is KAGVTQTPRYLIKTRGQQVTLSCSPISGHRSVSWYQQTPGQGLQFLFEYFSETQRNKGNFPGRFSGRQFSNSRSEMNVSTLELGDSALYLCASRGHGGANEQFFGPGTRLTVL.